The clone carrying this TCR beta chain showed up many times. Its target is not known. This record comes from a study of T cells in Graves' hyperthyroidism and ophthalmopathy. The study's findings and limits: Most thyroid clonotypes expanded above 0.001 appeared in blood too.

Amplified regions were TCR beta CDR3 sequences from RNA transcripts. Researchers ran a first-round RT-PCR on the TCR CDR3 using the HTBI primer set. Each CDR3 protein gets one entry after TCRdb re-called the multiplex PCR reads with MiXCR. The sample includes some 400,000 distinct CDR3 sequences, approximately 15% seen only once; the top ten take around 21%. Germline V gene data show CDR1 as WSHSY and CDR2 as SAAADI. V lost 2 bases and J lost 6, with 8 bases in between. The CDR3 is 14 amino acids. The gene calls are TRBV10-2 and TRBJ1-6, with unresolved D. The sequencing sample was made of blood. This receptor was obtained from a man aged 25-40 years with Graves' hyperthyroidism that later progressed to Graves' ophthalmopathy. The CDR3 DNA sequence: TGCGCCAGCAGTGAGGCGGACTTTAATTCACCCCTCCACTTT. Protein product: CASSEADFNSPLHF.